The clone carrying this T cell receptor (beta chain) was seen once. Its antigen is still unknown. Per germline, CDR1 SGHTA and CDR2 FQGNSA. V gave up 5 bases and J gave up 14 bases, with 18 bases separating them. This CDR3 has 12 residues. The sample is drawn from a study of cytomegalovirus exposure and HLA in healthy donors. The PCR had 60 Vbeta and 13 Jbeta primers. The method was immunoSEQ multiplex PCR; TCRdb's version includes in-frame clones alone and lacks a portion of them. The sample lists about 180,000 clones, less than 85% occurring once. Findings and limits, study-wide: A later examination showed that TCR association rates differed by HLA locus, with DRB1 most and HLA-C fewest. Overall, approximately 150 TCR beta chains were annotated as cytomegalovirus-associated. Reportedly, HLA-A and HLA-B alleles of most subjects were accurately predicted from TCR beta.

The TCR sequence derives from a man in his forties in good health and CMV-seronegative. The specimen was PBMCs. The chain combines TRBV7-2 with TRBJ1-2; tentatively, D is TRBD1 (6 bases). CDR3 nucleotide sequence: TGTGCCAGCAGCCCAAACCAGGGACAAGGGACCTTC. Amino acids: CASSPNQGQGTF. Full variable domain (outside the CDR3, taken from reference TRBV7-2 and TRBJ1-2): GAGVSQSPSNKVTEKGKDVELRCDPISGHTALYWYRQSLGQGLEFLIYFQGNSAPDKSGLPSDRFSAERTGGSVSTLTIQRTQQEDSAVYLCASSPNQGQGTFGSGTRLTVV.